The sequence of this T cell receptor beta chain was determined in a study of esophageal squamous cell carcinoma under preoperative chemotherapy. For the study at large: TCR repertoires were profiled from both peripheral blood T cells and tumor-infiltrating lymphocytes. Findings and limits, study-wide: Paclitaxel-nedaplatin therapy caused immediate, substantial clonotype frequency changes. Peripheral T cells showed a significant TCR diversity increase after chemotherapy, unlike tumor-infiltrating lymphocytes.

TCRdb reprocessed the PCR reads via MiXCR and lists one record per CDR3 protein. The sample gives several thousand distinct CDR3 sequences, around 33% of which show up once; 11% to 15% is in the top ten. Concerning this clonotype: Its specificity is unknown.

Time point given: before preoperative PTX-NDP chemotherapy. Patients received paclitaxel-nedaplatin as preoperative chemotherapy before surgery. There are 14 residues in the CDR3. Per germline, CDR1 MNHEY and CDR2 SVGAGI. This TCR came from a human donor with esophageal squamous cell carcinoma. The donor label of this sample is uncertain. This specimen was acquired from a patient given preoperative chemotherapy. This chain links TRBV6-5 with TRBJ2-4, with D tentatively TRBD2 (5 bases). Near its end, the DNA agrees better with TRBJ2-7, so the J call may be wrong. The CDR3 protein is CASSSGLPSYEQYV. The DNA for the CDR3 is TGTGCCAGCAGTTCAGGACTGCCTTCCTACGAGCAGTACGTC.